This TCR beta chain stems from a study of Graves' ophthalmopathy and Graves' hyperthyroidism. From RNA, the CDR3 regions of TCR beta chains were amplified and sequenced. HTBI-primed RT-PCR formed the first round, and a multiplex PCR formed the second. One entry per CDR3 protein, called by TCRdb with MiXCR from the multiplex PCR reads. Of 220,000 or so distinct CDR3 sequences in the sample, around a fifth were seen once. The CDR3 extends over 16 amino acids. Trimming removed 4 bases at V and 4 bases at J, with 17 bases between. Germline V gives CDR1 SGHRS, CDR2 YFSETQ. This clonotype was counted many times. What it recognizes is unknown. Donors with ophthalmopathy: moderate-to-severe activity, CAS ≥3, NOSPECS ≥4, duration under 3 months. General observations from the study: Sensitivity of approximately 88% and specificity of less than 82% were achieved when a 13-signature model separated ophthalmopathy from stable hyperthyroidism. Blood also harbored most expanded thyroid clonotypes above 0.001 frequency.

V usage is TRBV5-1 and J usage is TRBJ2-2; D may be TRBD2 (6 bases). The material sequenced was peripheral blood. This receptor was obtained from a woman aged 50 to 65 with Graves' ophthalmopathy. In DNA form, the CDR3 reads TGCGCCAGCAGCCCGGACCCCTACGGGGGCACCGGGGAGCTGTTTTTT. Protein product: CASSPDPYGGTGELFF.